These 15 T cell receptor beta chains share one sample of origin, sequenced in a study of cytotoxic CD8 clonotypes in ibrutinib-treated CLL. Only in-frame clones appear in the TCRdb table, and some are missing; sequencing was by immunoSEQ multiplex PCR. The sample carries 25,000 to 30,000 clones, around two thirds recorded once. The sequenced sample was PBMCs, obtained after 24 months of ibrutinib treatment. Receptor source: a human donor with chronic lymphocytic leukemia.

V and J are TRBV7-3 and TRBJ2-1; 9 nucleotides align to TRBD1. Germline assignment: CDR1 SGHTA and CDR2 FQGTGA. This CDR3 spans 14 amino acids. V lost 2 bases to trimming and J lost 7 bases; unmatched junction nucleotides: 3. The CDR3 nucleotides are TGTGCCAGCAGCTTATCCGGGACAGGGAATGAGCAGTTCTTC. It encodes CASSLSGTGNEQFF.

J is TRBJ1-2 and V is TRBV4-3, with TRBD1 identical over 9 bases. With V trimmed by 3 bases and J by 4 bases, 3 bases remained unmatched. CDR1 is LGHNA and CDR2 is YSLEER in the germline V gene. The CDR3 loop spans 14 amino acids. CDR3 DNA: TGCGCCAGCAGCCATGACAGGGGGATCTATGGCTACACCTTC. Its protein is CASSHDRGIYGYTF.

This clone has a handful of counts. The V and J genes are TRBV5-4 and TRBJ1-4; a weak D match, TRBD1 (5 bases). The CDR3 length is 14 residues. The V end was cut by 0 bases, the J end by 7 bases, with 10 bases between. The germline V gene encodes CDR1 SGHNT and CDR2 YYREEE (reference sequence). CDR3 nucleotides: TGTGCCAGCAGCTTGGATTCAGGGAGTGAAAAACTGTTTTTT. Encoded protein: CASSLDSGSEKLFF.

J is TRBJ2-7 and V is TRBV2; D is possibly TRBD2 (5 bases). V was pared by 9 bases and J by 6 bases, with 18 bases between. The CDR3 sequence is 13 residues long. Germline V lookup: CDR1 SNHLY, CDR2 FYNNEI. CDR3 in amino acids: CASGSRGVGEQYF. In DNA, the CDR3 is TGTGCCAGTGGGAGTCGGGGAGTCGGCGAGCAGTACTTC. The full variable domain, its missing parts supplied by reference TRBV2 and TRBJ2-7, is EPEVTQTPSHQVTQMGQEVILRCVPISNHLYFYWYRQILGQKVEFLVSFYNNEISEKSEIFDDQFSVERPDGSNFTLKIRSTKLEDSAMYFCASGSRGVGEQYFGPGTRLTVT.

The gene calls are TRBV9 and TRBJ1-2, with D perhaps matching TRBD1 (6 bases). This CDR3 contains 15 residues. Trimming removed 0 bases from V and 3 bases from J, with 12 bases in between. The germline V gene encodes CDR1 SGDLS and CDR2 YYNGEE. As DNA, the CDR3 is TGTGCCAGCAGCGTAGTAGGGGGGGCAGACTATGGCTACACCTTC. This sequence encodes CASSVVGGADYGYTF.

The chain uses TRBV2 and TRBJ2-7; tentatively, D is TRBD1 or TRBD2 (6 bases each). Germline CDR1 SNHLY, CDR2 FYNNEI. The CDR3 is 15 residues long. V lost 1 base to trimming and J lost 3 bases, with 13 bases between them. This CDR3 reads CASSEGQGRYYEQYF. The CDR3 DNA sequence: TGTGCCAGCAGTGAAGGGCAGGGGAGGTACTACGAGCAGTACTTC.

Note on this clone: A far larger clone differs by one base, so this is likely a read error. This rearrangement joins TRBV9 to TRBJ2-3, with TRBD2 matching over 9 bases. This CDR3 is 16 amino acids long. Unmatched junction bases numbered 9, after V lost 3 bases and J lost 4 bases. Germline V gives CDR1 SGDLS, CDR2 YYNGEE. CDR3 coding DNA: TGTGCCAGCAGCGGGGACGCGGGGGGGGCCCCAGATACGCAGTATTTT. This sequence encodes CASSGDAGGAPDTQYF.

This chain uses TRBV5-1 with TRBJ2-4; 9 bases are a match to TRBD2. V was pared by 0 bases and J by 6 bases, with 10 bases of the junction left unmatched. This CDR3 is 17 amino acids long. Germline values: CDR1 SGHRS, CDR2 YFSETQ. The CDR3 here is CASSLVAGGGAGNIQYF. Here the CDR3 DNA reads TGCGCCAGCAGCTTGGTGGCTGGCGGGGGGGCCGGAAACATTCAGTACTTC.

The rearrangement links TRBV6-1 to TRBJ1-5; D gene uncertain. Germline lookup yields CDR1 MNHNS and CDR2 SASEGT. The V and J ends lost 5 bases and 1 base respectively, with 3 bases between them. This CDR3 is built from 12 residues. Here the CDR3 DNA reads TGTGCCAGCAGTAAGAGCAATCAGCCCCAGCATTTT. Its protein is CASSKSNQPQHF.

The chain carries TRBV27 and TRBJ2-2; perhaps D is TRBD1 or TRBD2 (6 bases each). CDR1 and CDR2 (germline): MNHEY, SMNVEV (reference sequence). The CDR3 spans 16 residues. Trimming shortened V by 5 bases and J by 7 bases, and 20 bases separated the two germline ends. CDR3: CASSPRRGAEVGELFF. As DNA, the CDR3 is TGTGCCAGCAGTCCCCGGAGGGGGGCCGAAGTCGGGGAGCTGTTTTTT.

The V and J genes are TRBV20-1 and TRBJ2-7, with no clear D. CDR1 is DFQATT and CDR2 is SNEGSKA in the germline V gene (reference sequence). V was clipped by 6 bases and J by 9 bases, with 15 bases between them. This CDR3 is built from 11 residues. The DNA of the CDR3 is TGCAGTGCAAGTCCCCCCCGCGGGCAGTACTTC. Amino acid sequence: CSASPPRGQYF.

The rearrangement links TRBV29-1 to TRBJ1-2, with D unresolved. Deletions cut 7 bases from V and 7 bases from J, with 13 bases between. Germline loops: CDR1 SQVTM, CDR2 ANQGSEA. The CDR3 extends over 11 amino acids. CDR3 coding DNA: TGCAGCGCGGATGGGGATGGTGGCTACACCTTC. Translating gives CSADGDGGYTF.

The chain employs TRBV7-2 and TRBJ2-7; 15 bases are a match to TRBD2. The V and J ends lost 5 bases and 2 bases, in that order; junction bases with no gene match: 7. The CDR3 length is 17 residues. Germline-derived CDR1 and CDR2 are SGHTA and FQGNSA. CDR3 region: CASSRIRTSGGAYEQYF. The CDR3 coding sequence is TGTGCCAGCAGCCGAATTAGGACTAGCGGGGGGGCCTACGAGCAGTACTTC. Looking up the rest from reference TRBV7-2 and TRBJ2-7 gives the full variable domain: GAGVSQSPSNKVTEKGKDVELRCDPISGHTALYWYRQSLGQGLEFLIYFQGNSAPDKSGLPSDRFSAERTGGSVSTLTIQRTQQEDSAVYLCASSRIRTSGGAYEQYFGPGTRLTVT.

V gene TRBV30 combines with J gene TRBJ1-5, with D unclear. The V gene's germline CDR1 is GTSNPN and CDR2 SVGIG (reference sequence). This CDR3 is built from 13 residues. Between the trimmed V and J ends, which lost 1 base and 5 bases, there was a span of 9 bases. The CDR3 nucleotides read TGTGCCTGGAGTGGAGGGAGGGATCAGCCCCAGCATTTT. This codes for CAWSGGRDQPQHF. The full variable domain, completed using reference TRBV30 and TRBJ1-5, is SQTIHQWPATLVQPVGSPLSLECTVEGTSNPNLYWYRQAAGRGLQLLFYSVGIGQISSEVPQNLSASRPQDRQFILSSKKLLLSDSGFYLCAWSGGRDQPQHFGDGTRLSIL.

In this sample, this clone turned up a few times. The chain employs TRBV10-2 and TRBJ1-5; no definite D call. The CDR3 contains 14 residues. Germline CDR1 is WSHSY and CDR2 is SAAADI. V was cut by 11 bases and J by 3 bases, with 17 bases left in between. In DNA, the CDR3 is TGCGCCGCTGCTAGAGGGAGGGACAATCAGCCCCAGCATTTT. Translated, it gives CAAARGRDNQPQHF.